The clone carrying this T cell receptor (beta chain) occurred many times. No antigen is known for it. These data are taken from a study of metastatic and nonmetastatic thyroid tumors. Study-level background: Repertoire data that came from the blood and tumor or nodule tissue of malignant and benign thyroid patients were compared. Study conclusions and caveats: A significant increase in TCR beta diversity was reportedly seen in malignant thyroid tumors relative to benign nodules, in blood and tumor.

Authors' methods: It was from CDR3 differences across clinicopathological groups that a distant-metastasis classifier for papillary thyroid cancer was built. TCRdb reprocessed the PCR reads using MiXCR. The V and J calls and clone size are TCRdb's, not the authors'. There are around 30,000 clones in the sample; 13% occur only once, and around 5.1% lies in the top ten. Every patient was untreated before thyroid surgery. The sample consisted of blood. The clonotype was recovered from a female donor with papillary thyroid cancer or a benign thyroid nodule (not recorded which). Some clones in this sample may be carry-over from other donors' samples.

The CDR3 DNA sequence: TGTGCCAGCAGTCAAACTGGGGGCGAGCAGTACTTC. Encoded protein: CASSQTGGEQYF. V gene TRBV27 combines with J gene TRBJ2-7, with D perhaps given as TRBD1 or TRBD2 (5 bases each). The CDR3 has 12 amino acids. V lost 5 bases and J lost 6, with 11 bases in between. The V gene's germline CDR1 is MNHEY and CDR2 SMNVEV (reference sequence).